This section outlines one TCR beta chain sequence together with its context. This entry comes from a study of OX40 agonist ivuxolimab in advanced cancers. This CDR3 is built from 21 residues. V was shortened by 1 base and J by 0 bases, with 25 bases between the two germline ends. The V gene's germline CDR1 is LGHNA and CDR2 YNFKEQ. Sequencing was performed with immunoSEQ multiplex PCR; in TCRdb, only in-frame clones are kept and a portion is missing. The table has tens of thousands of clones, around four fifths seen once. The chain is built from TRBV4-2 and TRBJ2-4; possibly TRBD2 for D (8 bases). The source of this sequence is an adult with an advanced solid tumor such as melanoma, head and neck, liver or kidney cancer. Sequenced material: CD4+ or CD8+ T cells sorted from blood, taken in a trial of the OX40 agonist ivuxolimab. The CDR3 is CASSQVLVGGEGGLAKNIQYF. CDR3 nucleotides: TGTGCCAGCAGCCAAGTTCTCGTCGGGGGGGAAGGGGGCTTAGCCAAAAACATTCAGTACTTC.